The present T cell receptor (beta chain) was sequenced within a study of OX40 agonist ivuxolimab in advanced cancers. Study-wide context: Participants averaged roughly 57 years of age (range roughly 23 to 90) and were under 90% male. General observations from the study: Determination of antigen specificity was not performed for the expanded peripheral T cells.

CDR1 is SGHNT, CDR2 YYREEE, per germline (reference sequence). The V and J ends lost 9 bases and 4 bases respectively, with 14 bases between them. The CDR3 sequence is 13 residues long. A note on this clone: The antigen is not known.

Profiled with immunoSEQ multiplex PCR; TCRdb holds only in-frame clones, not every one. Among about 75,000 clones listed, about 86% were seen once. The clonotype comes from an adult with an advanced solid tumor such as melanoma, head and neck, liver or kidney cancer. The source material was CD4+ or CD8+ T cells sorted from blood, sampled in a trial of the OX40 agonist ivuxolimab. This sequence joins TRBV5-4 and TRBJ1-3; D call uncertain. The DNA of the CDR3 is TGTGCCACCTTCCGGCCGGGCGGAAACACCATATATTTT. Translating gives CATFRPGGNTIYF.